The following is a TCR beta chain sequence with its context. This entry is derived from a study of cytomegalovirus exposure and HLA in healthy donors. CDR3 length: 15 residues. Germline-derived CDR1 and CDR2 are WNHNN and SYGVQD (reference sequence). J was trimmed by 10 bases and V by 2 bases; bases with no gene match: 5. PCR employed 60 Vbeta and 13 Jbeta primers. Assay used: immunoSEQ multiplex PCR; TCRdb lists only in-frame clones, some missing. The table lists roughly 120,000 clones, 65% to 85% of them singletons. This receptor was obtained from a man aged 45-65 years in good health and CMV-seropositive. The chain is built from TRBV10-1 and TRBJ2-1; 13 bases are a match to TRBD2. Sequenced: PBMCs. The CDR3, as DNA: TGCGCCAGCAGTGAGCGGACTAGCGGGAGTCAGGAGCAGTTCTTC. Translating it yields CASSERTSGSQEQFF.